This is a list of T cell receptor beta chains from one sample in a study of shared clonotypes between healthy human individuals. Sequencing used immunoSEQ multiplex PCR; TCRdb keeps in-frame clones, though not all of them. This table has around 2,000,000 clones, roughly 91% appearing once. Sequenced: naive CD8+ T cells from PBMCs. The receptors stem from a man aged 18 to 29 in good health. Some clones in this sample may be carry-over from other donors' samples. CDR3s include the opening cysteine and the closing phenylalanine or tryptophan. The order of the fields is V gene, D gene, J gene, clone size, CDR3 protein, CDR3 DNA. D genes are given only for firm matches. Size values are once, few and many counts, or a class for expanded clones, and some rows have none.

>TRBV7-2|.|TRBJ1-1|.
CASSFSSHLDTEAFF
TGTGCCAGCAGCTTTTCCAGCCACCTAGACACTGAAGCTTTCTTT
>TRBV27|.|TRBJ1-2|few
CASSFPGGYGYTF
TGTGCCAGCAGTTTCCCCGGGGGCTATGGCTACACCTTC
>TRBV27|.|TRBJ2-1|.
CATKRTGTSSYNEQFF
TGTGCCACCAAACGGACGGGTACCAGCTCCTACAATGAGCAGTTCTTC
>TRBV5-1|TRBD1|TRBJ2-3|.
CASSLRDRNTDTQYF
TGCGCCAGCAGCTTGCGGGACAGGAACACAGATACGCAGTATTTT
>TRBV13|.|TRBJ1-1|.
CASSPSEGWGTEAFF
TGTGCCAGCAGCCCATCAGAGGGGTGGGGTACTGAAGCTTTCTTT
>TRBV10-3|.|TRBJ2-3|.
CAIREGENSGAEGTDTQYF
TGTGCCATCAGGGAGGGGGAGAATAGCGGTGCGGAAGGCACAGATACGCAGTATTTT
>TRBV11-2|.|TRBJ2-7|.
CASSLVRGDYEQYF
TGTGCCAGCAGCTTAGTAAGGGGAGATTACGAGCAGTACTTC
>TRBV11-2|TRBD2|TRBJ2-5|.
CASSLVSGAETQYF
TGTGCCAGCAGCTTAGTCAGCGGGGCGGAGACCCAGTACTTC
>TRBV11-2|.|TRBJ2-7|.
CASSLERDYEQYF
TGTGCCAGCAGCTTAGAGAGAGACTACGAGCAGTACTTC
>TRBV6-5|.|TRBJ2-3|.
CASSYDIAASTDTQYF
TGTGCCAGCAGTTACGACATTGCCGCGAGCACAGATACGCAGTATTTT
>TRBV7-2|.|TRBJ2-7|.
CASSLPHFWPYEQYF
TGTGCCAGCAGCTTACCCCACTTTTGGCCCTACGAGCAGTACTTC
>TRBV11-2|.|TRBJ1-1|.
CASSLVYLGNTEAFF
TGTGCCAGCAGCTTAGTCTATTTAGGGAACACTGAAGCTTTCTTT
>TRBV7-6|.|TRBJ2-5|once
CASSRYRERETQYF
TGTGCCAGCAGCCGATACAGGGAGAGGGAGACCCAGTACTTC
>TRBV28|.|TRBJ1-3|.
CASSSPPIGSWGNTIYF
TGTGCCAGCAGTTCTCCCCCCATCGGGAGCTGGGGAAACACCATATATTTT
>TRBV7-9|.|TRBJ2-2|.
CASSSREGVRTGELFF
TGTGCCAGCAGCTCCCGGGAAGGGGTACGGACCGGGGAGCTGTTTTTT
>TRBV19|TRBD2|TRBJ2-3|.
CASSIGTSGRADTQYF
TGTGCCAGTAGTATAGGGACTAGCGGGAGAGCAGATACGCAGTATTTT
>TRBV4-1|.|TRBJ2-2|once
CASSPSPGRGRAGELFF
TGCGCCAGCAGCCCTTCCCCGGGCCGGGGGCGAGCCGGGGAGCTGTTTTTT
>TRBV29-1|.|TRBJ1-1|.
CSVEVGPVTEAFF
TGCAGCGTTGAGGTAGGTCCAGTCACTGAAGCTTTCTTT
>TRBV4-1|.|TRBJ1-6|.
CASSQAPNSPLHF
TGCGCCAGCAGCCAAGCCCCAAATTCACCCCTCCACTTT
>TRBV18|.|TRBJ2-7|.
CAHYRGKRSSYEQYF
TGTGCACATTATCGGGGGAAACGGAGCTCCTACGAGCAGTACTTC